A selection of T cell receptor beta chains follows, all from one sample in a study of T cells in localized non-small cell lung cancer. Clones were sequenced by immunoSEQ multiplex PCR, and TCRdb holds only the in-frame ones, with some missing. The table has approximately 29,000 clones, roughly 80% seen once; the top ten hold about 5.3%. Here the sequenced sample was peripheral blood mononuclear cells, taken before any cancer treatment. These receptors came from a man aged 35 to 69 with stage III lung adenocarcinoma. The CDR3 runs from the conserved cysteine through the conserved F or W. The order of the fields is V gene, J gene, D gene, clone size, CDR3 protein, CDR3 DNA. D genes are given only for firm matches. Clone size is not always given. Where it is, it says once, few, many or a class for expanded clones.

TRBV6-5	TRBJ1-6	TRBD1	-	CASSYEGAGWNSPLHF	TGTGCCAGCAGTTACGAGGGGGCAGGGTGGAATTCACCCCTCCACTTT
TRBV19	TRBJ1-6	-	-	CASTSRTENSPLHF	TGTGCCAGTACATCTCGGACAGAGAATTCACCCCTCCACTTT
TRBV28	TRBJ1-2	-	-	CASNIWGSNYGYTF	TGTGCCAGCAACATCTGGGGATCTAACTATGGCTACACCTTC
TRBV6-1	TRBJ2-3	TRBD2	-	CASKIAGSTDTQYF	TGTGCCAGCAAAATAGCGGGAAGTACAGATACGCAGTATTTT
TRBV5-4	TRBJ1-1	-	-	CASSGGLVTEAFF	TGTGCCAGCAGCGGGGGCTTGGTCACTGAAGCTTTCTTT
TRBV11-1	TRBJ1-1	-	-	CASSVGARITTEAFF	TGTGCCAGCAGCGTCGGGGCTAGGATTACTACTGAAGCTTTCTTT
TRBV7-9	TRBJ2-5	-	-	CASSHGSKGETQYF	TGTGCCAGCAGCCACGGTAGTAAGGGGGAGACCCAGTACTTC
TRBV19	TRBJ2-7	TRBD1	-	CASSAGTGTYEQYF	TGTGCCAGTAGTGCCGGGACAGGGACCTACGAGCAGTACTTC
TRBV28	TRBJ2-1	TRBD2	-	CASSFGLAGSYNEQFF	TGTGCCAGCAGTTTCGGGCTAGCGGGATCTTACAATGAGCAGTTCTTC
TRBV19	TRBJ2-3	-	-	CASSIWRGSDTQYF	TGTGCCAGTAGTATATGGCGGGGTTCAGATACGCAGTATTTT
TRBV19	TRBJ2-1	TRBD1	-	CASSGAGTGGAEQFF	TGTGCCAGTAGTGGAGCCGGGACAGGGGGGGCTGAGCAGTTCTTC
TRBV27	TRBJ1-1	-	-	CASSLMGRNVEAFF	TGTGCCAGCAGTTTAATGGGAAGGAATGTTGAAGCTTTCTTT
TRBV6-5	TRBJ2-2	-	few	CASSLQGSTGELFF	TGTGCCAGCAGTTTGCAGGGGAGCACCGGGGAGCTGTTTTTT